These T cell receptor beta chains were read from a single sample in a study of blood T cell repertoires in COVID-19. Here immunoSEQ multiplex PCR was the method, and the copy in TCRdb shows in-frame clones only, minus some. The top ten hold 20% to 25% of the sample, which has 14,000 or so clones, 80% to 90% seen once. The sample comprised peripheral blood. The receptors were gathered from a woman aged 55-69 years with acute or convalescent COVID-19. CDR3s include the opening cysteine and the closing phenylalanine or tryptophan. Each record gives: V gene, clone size, D gene, J gene, CDR3 DNA, CDR3 protein. The D gene is left open where the match is weak. Size is omitted from some rows. Given values are once, few, many or a class for expanded clones.

V: TRBV27; size: NA; D: NA; J: TRBJ2-2; DNA: TGTGCCAGCAGTTCCCGCCTTGAGGCCGGGGAGCTGTTTTTT; CDR3: CASSSRLEAGELFF
V: TRBV18; size: NA; D: NA; J: TRBJ2-5; DNA: TGTGCCAGCTCACTCCAGGGCCAAGAGACCCAGTACTTC; CDR3: CASSLQGQETQYF
V: TRBV21-1; size: NA; D: NA; J: TRBJ1-1; DNA: TGTGCCAGCCCGACAGACACTGAAGCTTTCTTT; CDR3: CASPTDTEAFF
V: TRBV28; size: NA; D: NA; J: TRBJ1-3; DNA: TGTGCCAGCAGTTCTCCCGACAGGGGAAACACCATATATTTT; CDR3: CASSSPDRGNTIYF
V: TRBV19; size: once; D: TRBD1; J: TRBJ1-6; DNA: TGTGCCAGTAGTATCGGGACAGGGGGAAATAATTCACCCCTCCACTTT; CDR3: CASSIGTGGNNSPLHF
V: TRBV5-1; size: NA; D: TRBD1; J: TRBJ1-4; DNA: TGCGCCAGCAGGTTGGGACAGGGGTTGTCAACTAATGAAAAACTGTTTTTT; CDR3: CASRLGQGLSTNEKLFF
V: TRBV10-2; size: NA; D: TRBD1; J: TRBJ1-4; DNA: TGCGCCAGCAGAACCACGACAGGGGGCAACGAAAAACTGTTTTTT; CDR3: CASRTTTGGNEKLFF
V: TRBV9; size: NA; D: NA; J: TRBJ2-1; DNA: TGTGCCAGCACCCCCCGGGACTGGCCTTACAATGAGCAGTTCTTC; CDR3: CASTPRDWPYNEQFF
V: TRBV24-1; size: NA; D: TRBD1; J: TRBJ1-5; DNA: TGTGCCACCAGTGACCCAGACAGGGACAATCAGCCCCAGCATTTT; CDR3: CATSDPDRDNQPQHF
V: TRBV5-5; size: NA; D: NA; J: TRBJ1-2; DNA: TGTGCCAGCCGAGAATTCATCGGGTTCTATGGCTACACCTTC; CDR3: CASREFIGFYGYTF
V: TRBV6-5; size: NA; D: NA; J: TRBJ1-1; DNA: TGTGCCAGCAGTTACTCGAGGCAGGGTCCCACTGAAGCTTTCTTT; CDR3: CASSYSRQGPTEAFF
V: TRBV7-2; size: NA; D: TRBD1; J: TRBJ1-2; DNA: TGTGCCAGCAGCTCCGGGACAGGGTACGAGGGCTACACCTTC; CDR3: CASSSGTGYEGYTF
V: TRBV5-1; size: NA; D: NA; J: TRBJ2-3; DNA: TGCGCCAGCAGCTTGGTTGGGGCTAGGGATAGGGGAATCACAGATACGCAGTATTTT; CDR3: CASSLVGARDRGITDTQYF
V: TRBV7-3; size: NA; D: TRBD2; J: TRBJ2-3; DNA: TGTGCCAGCAGCTTTAGCGGGGGGGGCACAGATACGCAGTATTTT; CDR3: CASSFSGGGTDTQYF
V: TRBV19; size: NA; D: NA; J: TRBJ1-5; DNA: TGTGCCAGTAGTTTGTACAGGGACCGGTATAGCAATCAGCCCCAGCATTTT; CDR3: CASSLYRDRYSNQPQHF
V: TRBV15; size: once; D: TRBD1; J: TRBJ2-1; DNA: TGTGCCACCAGCATAGCCGGGACAGGGGGGAATGAGCAGTTCTTC; CDR3: CATSIAGTGGNEQFF
V: TRBV5-4; size: once; D: NA; J: TRBJ1-2; DNA: TGTGCCAGCAGCTTACCCGGACAGTATGGCTACACCTTC; CDR3: CASSLPGQYGYTF
V: TRBV5-1; size: NA; D: TRBD1; J: TRBJ2-1; DNA: TGCGCCAGCAGCTCGGGACAGGGGAACAATGAGCAGTTCTTC; CDR3: CASSSGQGNNEQFF
V: TRBV28; size: NA; D: TRBD1; J: TRBJ2-7; DNA: TGTGCCAGCAGTTCGTATTCCGGACAGGGGACCTCCTACGAGCAGTACTTC; CDR3: CASSSYSGQGTSYEQYF
V: TRBV27; size: NA; D: TRBD1; J: TRBJ1-5; DNA: TGTGCCAGCAGTTTCCGGGGACAGGTGAATCAGCCCCAGCATTTT; CDR3: CASSFRGQVNQPQHF
V: TRBV9; size: NA; D: TRBD1; J: TRBJ1-5; DNA: TGTGCCAGCAGCTTGGGGACAGGCTCCCCTCAGCCCCAGCATTTT; CDR3: CASSLGTGSPQPQHF
V: TRBV28; size: NA; D: NA; J: TRBJ1-5; DNA: TGTGCCAGCAGGACATGGTTAAATGACAATCAGCCCCAGCATTTT; CDR3: CASRTWLNDNQPQHF
V: TRBV5-1; size: once; D: NA; J: TRBJ2-3; DNA: TGCGCCAGCAGCCGCTCCGGGTTCAACGGAGATACGCAGTATTTT; CDR3: CASSRSGFNGDTQYF
V: TRBV7-9; size: NA; D: NA; J: TRBJ2-2; DNA: TGTGCCAGCAGCGATACAGGGAGAAAAACGAACACCGGGGAGCTGTTTTTT; CDR3: CASSDTGRKTNTGELFF
V: TRBV28; size: NA; D: NA; J: TRBJ1-3; DNA: TGTGCCAGCAGAGAGGCCGGGGGGTCTGGAAACACCATATATTTT; CDR3: CASREAGGSGNTIYF
V: TRBV24-1; size: once; D: TRBD2; J: TRBJ2-1; DNA: TGTGCCACCAGTGCCCGGGAGGCCCTACCTTCCTCCTACAATGAGCAGTTCTTC; CDR3: CATSAREALPSSYNEQFF
V: TRBV24-1; size: NA; D: NA; J: TRBJ1-2; DNA: TGTGCCACCAGTGAACAGTTTAACTATGGCTACACCTTC; CDR3: CATSEQFNYGYTF
V: TRBV27; size: NA; D: TRBD2; J: TRBJ2-7; DNA: TGTGCCAGCTGTCGGAGTTTGGGGGGGTTATACGAGCAGTACTTC; CDR3: CASCRSLGGLYEQYF
V: TRBV19; size: NA; D: TRBD1; J: TRBJ1-2; DNA: TGTGCCAGTAGTATCATGTCAGGGGGCTATGGCTACACCTTC; CDR3: CASSIMSGGYGYTF
V: TRBV2; size: NA; D: TRBD1; J: TRBJ1-5; DNA: TGTGCCAGCAGTTTTACTCCGGGACAGACCAGCGGTAGCAATCAGCCCCAGCATTTT; CDR3: CASSFTPGQTSGSNQPQHF
V: TRBV19; size: NA; D: NA; J: TRBJ2-7; DNA: TGTGCCAGTAGTATGTGGGGCCGGAACTACGAGCAGTACTTC; CDR3: CASSMWGRNYEQYF
V: TRBV3-1/TRBV3-2; size: NA; D: NA; J: TRBJ2-2; DNA: TGTGCCAGCAGCCGGAGCGGTGCGAACACCGGGGAGCTGTTTTTT; CDR3: CASSRSGANTGELFF
V: TRBV2; size: once; D: TRBD1; J: TRBJ2-2; DNA: TGTGCCAGCATGACAGGGCGGTACACCGGGGAGCTGTTTTTT; CDR3: CASMTGRYTGELFF
V: TRBV12-3/TRBV12-4; size: NA; D: NA; J: TRBJ1-2; DNA: TGTGCCAGCAGTTTAGTTTTTCGGGGGGGCTACACCTTC; CDR3: CASSLVFRGGYTF
V: TRBV5-6; size: NA; D: NA; J: TRBJ2-3; DNA: TGTGCCAGCAGCTTGGAACAGGGTCTGGGCACAGATACGCAGTATTTT; CDR3: CASSLEQGLGTDTQYF
V: TRBV7-7; size: NA; D: NA; J: TRBJ2-1; DNA: TGTGCCAGCAGCCCCGGGGGAGCCGCCCACAATGAGCAGTTCTTC; CDR3: CASSPGGAAHNEQFF
V: TRBV18; size: NA; D: TRBD1; J: TRBJ1-5; DNA: TGTGCCAGCTCACCACTGGGACAGGGGCCCCCCGGGGGGCCCCAGCATTTT; CDR3: CASSPLGQGPPGGPQHF
V: TRBV27; size: few; D: TRBD1; J: TRBJ1-5; DNA: TGTGCCAGCAAAGCCAGGGGGTATAGCAATCAGCCCCAGCATTTT; CDR3: CASKARGYSNQPQHF
V: TRBV12-3/TRBV12-4; size: few; D: TRBD1; J: TRBJ1-1; DNA: TGTGCCATAGGGGGCTCGGTTGAAGCTTTCTTT; CDR3: CAIGGSVEAFF
V: TRBV27; size: NA; D: TRBD1; J: TRBJ2-7; DNA: TGTGCCAGCAGTTCGGGACAGGCACAGTACTTC; CDR3: CASSSGQAQYF
V: TRBV19; size: NA; D: NA; J: TRBJ1-1; DNA: TGTGCCAGTAGCGCACAGAGCGGGAACACTGAAGCTTTCTTT; CDR3: CASSAQSGNTEAFF
V: TRBV5-1; size: few; D: NA; J: TRBJ2-1; DNA: TGCGCCAGCAGTTATTCCGGGCAGGGGTACAATGAGCAGTTCTTC; CDR3: CASSYSGQGYNEQFF
V: TRBV24-1; size: NA; D: NA; J: TRBJ2-1; DNA: TGTGCCACCAGTGATAATGGGGTGGGGCCATACAATGAGCAGTTCTTC; CDR3: CATSDNGVGPYNEQFF
V: TRBV28; size: NA; D: TRBD1; J: TRBJ1-1; DNA: TGTGCCAGCAGTTTATCAAGGTGGAGGGGGCGGAACACTGAAGCTTTCTTT; CDR3: CASSLSRWRGRNTEAFF
V: TRBV2; size: once; D: NA; J: TRBJ1-4; DNA: TGTGCCAGCAGTGAAGCGCTGGCAGGTGGAGAAAAACTGTTTTTT; CDR3: CASSEALAGGEKLFF
V: TRBV27; size: NA; D: TRBD2; J: TRBJ2-1; DNA: TGTGCCAGCACGGGGACTAGCGGGGGATACAATGAGCAGTTCTTC; CDR3: CASTGTSGGYNEQFF
V: TRBV2; size: NA; D: TRBD1; J: TRBJ1-2; DNA: TGTGCCAGCGCCGGACAGGGGGCCGCCTATGGCTACACCTTC; CDR3: CASAGQGAAYGYTF
V: TRBV5-1; size: NA; D: NA; J: TRBJ2-1; DNA: TGCGCCAGCCGGATCGGCAGCGGTGTTGAGCAGTTCTTC; CDR3: CASRIGSGVEQFF
V: TRBV5-1; size: NA; D: TRBD1; J: TRBJ2-1; DNA: TGCGCCAGCAGCCCAGGGACAGGGAACAATGAGCAGTTCTTC; CDR3: CASSPGTGNNEQFF
V: TRBV7-9; size: NA; D: TRBD1; J: TRBJ1-4; DNA: TGTGCCAGCAGCTTAGGGACAGGTTGGGATGAAAAACTGTTTTTT; CDR3: CASSLGTGWDEKLFF
V: TRBV9; size: NA; D: TRBD2; J: TRBJ2-7; DNA: TGTGCCAGCAGCGAGGGAGCGGGGGGACCGGACGAGCAGTACTTC; CDR3: CASSEGAGGPDEQYF
V: TRBV3-1/TRBV3-2; size: NA; D: NA; J: TRBJ1-3; DNA: TGTGCCAGCAGCCAGTCAGCTGGAAACACCATATATTTT; CDR3: CASSQSAGNTIYF
V: TRBV2; size: NA; D: TRBD1; J: TRBJ2-7; DNA: TGTGCCAGCGTAACAGGGGGGATGGAGCAGTACTTC; CDR3: CASVTGGMEQYF
V: TRBV19; size: once; D: TRBD1; J: TRBJ1-2; DNA: TGTGCCAGTATGAGGGACAGCAACTATGGCTACACCTTC; CDR3: CASMRDSNYGYTF
V: TRBV6-5; size: few; D: TRBD1; J: TRBJ1-1; DNA: TGTGCCAGCAGTTACACTGGACAGGGTAGAAGAACTGAAGCTTTCTTT; CDR3: CASSYTGQGRRTEAFF
V: TRBV14; size: large; D: NA; J: TRBJ2-2; DNA: TGTGCCAGCATTCTAGGGGGATCCGGGGAGCTGTTTTTT; CDR3: CASILGGSGELFF
V: TRBV2; size: NA; D: TRBD2; J: TRBJ2-2; DNA: TGTGCCAGCAAGTCGGGACTAGCCTACGGGGAGCTGTTTTTT; CDR3: CASKSGLAYGELFF
V: TRBV15; size: NA; D: TRBD1; J: TRBJ1-6; DNA: TGTGCCACCAGCCCTACCGGGACAGGGGCCTATAATTCACCCCTCCACTTT; CDR3: CATSPTGTGAYNSPLHF
V: TRBV11-2; size: NA; D: NA; J: TRBJ2-2; DNA: TGTGCCAGCAGCTTTACCAGGAACACCGGGGAGCTGTTTTTT; CDR3: CASSFTRNTGELFF